This TCR beta chain was retrieved from a study of patients and donors after allogeneic stem cell transplantation. MiXCR was run by TCRdb on the RT-PCR reads, yielding one entry per CDR3 protein. The data contain roughly 960,000 distinct CDR3 sequences, approximately 19% of them singletons. The CDR3 has 12 amino acids. The V end was cut by 2 bases, the J end by 13 bases, with 11 bases between. Germline V CDR1 and CDR2: LGHDT, YNNKEL (reference sequence). Material: blood, either unsorted or a sorted T cell fraction (not recorded which). The chain recombines TRBV3-1 with TRBJ1-4, with D unclear. The TCR comes from a human donor who was either an allogeneic HSCT recipient or a stem cell or donor lymphocyte infusion donor (not recorded which). It is not recorded whose cells these are; they may come from a transplant donor. CDR3 coding DNA: TGTGCCAGCAGCCAATATGGTACGGGACTGTTTTTT. It is translated as CASSQYGTGLFF. The variable domain in full, completed from reference TRBV3-1 and TRBJ1-4, reads DTAVSQTPKYLVTQMGNDKSIKCEQNLGHDTMYWYKQDSKKFLKIMFSYNNKELIINETVPNRFSPKSPDKAHLNLHINSLELGDSAVYFCASSQYGTGLFFGSGTQLSVL.